Below, 7 T cell receptor beta chains from the same sample are listed, as sequenced in a study of Graves' ophthalmopathy and Graves' hyperthyroidism. Amplification of TCR beta CDR3 regions used RNA transcripts. Second-round multiplex PCR came after a first-round RT-PCR that employed HTBI primers. TCRdb redid the calling of the multiplex PCR reads with MiXCR, one entry per CDR3 protein. The sample lists approximately 210,000 distinct CDR3 sequences; around 30% were seen once. The sample taken for sequencing was peripheral blood. The receptor set was obtained from a middle-aged man with Graves' ophthalmopathy.

This clonotype was seen a single time. The chain couples TRBV24-1 to TRBJ2-5, with TRBD1 identical over 10 bases. Germline CDR1 and CDR2: KGHDR and SFDVKD. V gave up 3 bases and J gave up 4 bases; unmatched junction bases: 7. This CDR3 has 16 residues. CDR3 protein: CATSDRPRTGGETQYF. The CDR3, as DNA: TGTGCCACCAGTGATCGCCCCCGGACAGGGGGAGAGACCCAGTACTTC.

Many counts were recorded for this clonotype. V usage is TRBV27 and J usage is TRBJ2-7, with 11 bases aligning to TRBD2. Germline trimming cut 0 bases from V and 2 bases from J; bases unmatched to any gene: 0. This CDR3 is 15 amino acids long. Looked up from germline, CDR1 is MNHEY and CDR2 is SMNVEV (reference sequence). The CDR3 protein is CASSLSSGRAYEQYF. In DNA form, the CDR3 reads TGTGCCAGCAGTTTATCTAGCGGGAGGGCCTACGAGCAGTACTTC.

This rearrangement joins TRBV7-2 to TRBJ2-5, with D unresolved. The CDR3 has 13 amino acids. V was pared by 4 bases and J by 5 bases, with 11 bases between. Germline assignment: CDR1 SGHTA and CDR2 FQGNSA. The CDR3 here is CASSSALEETQYF. The CDR3 coding sequence is TGTGCCAGCAGCTCTGCGCTTGAGGAGACCCAGTACTTC.

In its sample, this clonotype was seen many times. V and J are TRBV6-2 or TRBV6-3 and TRBJ1-5, with TRBD1 as a possible D gene (5 bases). This CDR3 region has 13 residues. V was shortened by 8 bases and J by 7 bases, with 15 bases between the two germline ends. Per the germline V gene, CDR1 is MNHEY and CDR2 is SVGEGT. In DNA, the CDR3 is TGTGCCAGCTCCAGGGAGTCGGAACAGCCCCAGCATTTT. Amino acid sequence: CASSRESEQPQHF.

This clonotype has ten or more counts. V usage is TRBV12-3 or TRBV12-4 and J usage is TRBJ2-7, with 7 bases aligning to TRBD1. V was clipped by 6 bases and J by 5 bases; unmatched bases: 10. This CDR3 has 14 residues. The CDR3 reads CASSPLGQGDEQYF. CDR3 bases: TGTGCCAGCAGCCCACTGGGGCAGGGGGACGAGCAGTACTTC.

This clonotype was seen ten or more times. The chain employs TRBV12-3 or TRBV12-4 and TRBJ1-5, with D possibly TRBD1 on 6 matching bases. With 6 bases removed from V and 5 bases from J, the gap between germline ends came to 17 bases. The CDR3 extends over 15 amino acids. The chain's CDR3 is CASSTRGGRDQPQHF. As DNA, the CDR3 is TGTGCCAGCAGCACCCGGGGGGGCCGCGATCAGCCCCAGCATTTT.

This clonotype was recorded many times. The chain is built from TRBV5-1 and TRBJ2-7; 8 nucleotides match TRBD1. V was pared by 4 bases and J by 3 bases, with 6 bases of the junction left unmatched. The CDR3 has 14 residues. Germline V lookup: CDR1 SGHRS, CDR2 YFSETQ. The CDR3, as DNA: TGCGCCAGCAGCAGAGGACAGGGTCTCTACGAGCAGTACTTC. Its translation: CASSRGQGLYEQYF.